Below, 11 T cell receptor beta chains from the same sample are listed, as sequenced in a study of blood T cell repertoires in COVID-19. Profiled with immunoSEQ multiplex PCR; TCRdb holds only in-frame clones, not every one. Among around 47,000 clones listed, roughly 63% were seen once. The sequenced material came from peripheral blood. These receptors were taken from a man at least 80 years old with acute or convalescent COVID-19.

CDR3 sequence (DNA): TGTGCCTGGAAAACAGTCGGCTATGGCTACACCTTC. Its translation is CAWKTVGYGYTF. The chain joins TRBV30 to TRBJ1-2; D unresolved. There are 12 residues in the CDR3. Germline V gene lookup returns CDR1 GTSNPN and CDR2 SVGIG (reference sequence). Deletions cut 4 bases from V and 4 bases from J, with 10 bases between.

The V and J genes are TRBV19 and TRBJ1-3; tentative D call: TRBD1 (5 bases). CDR3 length: 15 amino acids. V was cut by 5 bases and J by 0 bases, with 11 bases left in between. The germline gives CDR1 LNHDA, CDR2 SQIVND (reference sequence). The CDR3 nucleotides read TGTGCCAGTAGTCCGGGACTCTACTCTGGAAACACCATATATTTT. Translation gives CASSPGLYSGNTIYF.

The chain couples TRBV27 to TRBJ1-2, with a weak D call TRBD1 (6 bases). CDR3 size: 16 residues. The germline gives CDR1 MNHEY, CDR2 SMNVEV (reference sequence). Between the trimmed V and J ends, which lost 0 bases and 2 bases, there was a span of 13 bases. This chain's CDR3 is CASSLSGALGNYGYTF. CDR3 bases: TGTGCCAGCAGTTTATCGGGGGCGCTTGGGAACTATGGCTACACCTTC.

A single count supports this clone. The CDR3, as DNA: TGTGCCAGCAGCTTAGGGACTAGCGAGAGCTCCTACGAGCAGTACTTC. This sequence encodes CASSLGTSESSYEQYF. V is TRBV7-6 and J is TRBJ2-7; 9 nucleotides agree with TRBD2. The CDR3 consists of 16 residues. Germline CDR1 and CDR2: SGHVS and FNYEAQ. The junction had 4 bases not matched to a gene; V was cut back by 1 base and J by 0 bases.

The V call is TRBV15, the J call TRBJ2-3; tentatively, D is TRBD1 (6 bases). Germline-derived CDR1 and CDR2 are LNHNV and YYDKDF (reference sequence). This CDR3 has 14 residues. The V and J ends lost 8 bases and 3 bases respectively, with 15 bases between them. CDR3 amino acids: CATGLNRETDTQYF. The CDR3 bases are TGTGCCACCGGCCTCAACAGGGAAACAGATACGCAGTATTTT.

The chain combines TRBV7-3 with TRBJ1-2; 12 bases align to TRBD1. In germline, CDR1 is SGHTA, CDR2 FQGTGA. The CDR3 loop spans 14 amino acids. With V trimmed by 5 bases and J by 5 bases, 3 bases remained unmatched. CDR3 coding DNA: TGTGCCAGCAGCCCGGGACAGGGGGCTTATGGCTACACCTTC. Translated, it gives CASSPGQGAYGYTF.

The V call is TRBV30, the J call TRBJ1-1, with D perhaps matching TRBD1 (5 bases). Looked up from germline, CDR1 is GTSNPN and CDR2 is SVGIG (reference sequence). The CDR3 totals 12 residues. V lost 8 bases to trimming and J lost 5 bases, with 15 bases between them. The CDR3 DNA is TGTGCCGCCGCCCGGGGGGTGACTGAAGCTTTCTTT. Its protein is CAAARGVTEAFF.

V and J are TRBV28 and TRBJ1-1; a weak D match, TRBD1 (6 bases). From germline, CDR1 is MDHEN and CDR2 SYDVKM. Deletions cut 4 bases from V and 4 bases from J, with 10 bases between. This CDR3 is 13 amino acids long. The CDR3 reads CASSSGQSTEAFF. CDR3 sequence (DNA): TGTGCCAGCAGTTCCGGACAGAGCACTGAAGCTTTCTTT.

V and J are TRBV5-1 and TRBJ2-7; D might be TRBD2 (7 bases). CDR1 is SGHRS, CDR2 YFSETQ, per germline. This CDR3 has 14 amino acids. Trimming cost V 0 bases and J 3 bases, with 10 bases left between them. The CDR3 sequence: CASSLEGGLYEQYF. The CDR3 DNA reads TGCGCCAGCAGCTTGGAGGGGGGGCTCTACGAGCAGTACTTC. Combining the CDR3 with reference TRBV5-1 and TRBJ2-7 gives the whole variable domain KAGVTQTPRYLIKTRGQQVTLSCSPISGHRSVSWYQQTPGQGLQFLFEYFSETQRNKGNFPGRFSGRQFSNSRSEMNVSTLELGDSALYLCASSLEGGLYEQYFGPGTRLTVT.

The chain combines TRBV13 with TRBJ2-7; 11 bases are shared with TRBD2. Germline trimming cut 1 base from V and 3 bases from J; bases unmatched to any gene: 20. Germline V CDR1 and CDR2: PRHDT, FYEKMQ (reference sequence). The CDR3 is 21 residues long. The CDR3 nucleotides read TGTGCCAGCAGCTTAGTGGGCGGGGGTCTAGCGGGAGGCGGAATCTACTACGAGCAGTACTTC. It yields the protein CASSLVGGGLAGGGIYYEQYF.

This clone was detected a few times. The gene calls are TRBV4-2 and TRBJ2-7, with D perhaps matching TRBD1 (5 bases). The length of the CDR3 is 13 residues. Trimming took 5 bases from V and 2 from J, leaving 10 bases between them. Germline CDR1 reads LGHNA; CDR2 reads YNFKEQ. The CDR3 loop is CASSLQTAYEQYF. Here the CDR3 DNA reads TGTGCCAGCAGCTTACAGACAGCCTACGAGCAGTACTTC.